The 29 T cell receptor beta chains given below trace back to one sample, sequenced in a study of sequential checkpoint blockade in melanoma. This table comes from immunoSEQ multiplex PCR, and its TCRdb copy is limited to in-frame clones, with some not included. Among about 18,000 clones listed, under 75% were seen once. Treatment in this sample: randomized to nivolumab then ipilimumab (arm A) or the reverse (arm B). Specimen: CD8+ T cells sorted from blood (inferred from file names), collected from a patient given nivolumab and ipilimumab in sequence. Receptor source: a human donor with melanoma.

The chain joins TRBV20-1 to TRBJ2-1, with D unclear. The V gene's germline CDR1 is DFQATT and CDR2 SNEGSKA (reference sequence). This CDR3 is 11 amino acids long. CDR3 loop: CSGLYMNEQFF. The DNA of the CDR3 is TGCAGCGGGTTGTATATGAATGAGCAGTTCTTC.

The chain has TRBV6-5 and TRBJ2-4; 7 nucleotides agree with TRBD1. This CDR3 is built from 13 residues. V shed 8 bases and J 7 bases; nucleotides not matched to a gene: 8. Germline values: CDR1 MNHEY, CDR2 SVGAGI. The CDR3 DNA reads TGTGCCAGCGGCATGGCACAGGGGAACATTCAGTACTTC. It yields the protein CASGMAQGNIQYF.

The rearrangement joins TRBV5-1 to TRBJ1-4; unclear D gene. CDR1 and CDR2 (germline): SGHRS, YFSETQ. The CDR3 is 15 residues long. Trimming pared 1 base from V and 0 bases from J, leaving 7 bases between. This CDR3 reads CASSLTPATNEKLFF. The CDR3 DNA follows: TGCGCCAGCAGCTTGACGCCGGCAACTAATGAAAAACTGTTTTTT.

In nucleotides, the CDR3 is TGCGCCAGCAGCCAAGGAGACGGGGTCTACGAGCAGTACTTC. Protein: CASSQGDGVYEQYF. The chain recombines TRBV4-1 with TRBJ2-7; D perhaps matches TRBD2 (5 bases). The V gene lost 1 base and the J gene lost 3 bases, with 10 bases spanning the gap. The CDR3 totals 14 residues. From germline, CDR1 is MGHRA and CDR2 YSYEKL.

The rearrangement links TRBV19 to TRBJ2-7, with 11 bases identical to TRBD1. The CDR3 has 14 amino acids. CDR1 LNHDA and CDR2 SQIVND come from the germline V gene (reference sequence). With 5 bases clipped from V and 3 bases from J, the junction kept 3 bases outside the gene matches. The CDR3 DNA sequence: TGTGCCAGTAGTTTCGGGACAGGGGGCTACGAGCAGTACTTC. Translating it yields CASSFGTGGYEQYF.

This clone was recorded a few times. The chain combines TRBV6-5 with TRBJ2-1; TRBD1 matches at 10 bases. Germline V gene data show CDR1 as MNHEY and CDR2 as SVGAGI. Trimming at V came to 6 bases and at J to 6 bases, leaving 8 bases not matched to a gene. CDR3 size: 15 residues. CDR3 loop: CASRLRDRGSNEQFF. CDR3 DNA: TGTGCCAGCAGGCTCCGGGACAGGGGTTCCAATGAGCAGTTCTTC.

A few counts support this clone. The CDR3 bases are TGTGCCAGCATCTTAGGACAGGGCCAGAATGAGCAGTTCTTC. Translated: CASILGQGQNEQFF. The V and J genes are TRBV5-6 and TRBJ2-1, with TRBD1 identical over 8 bases. Germline CDR1 SGHDT, CDR2 YYEEEE. V dropped 6 bases and J dropped 7; count of bases not matched to a gene: 9. The CDR3 totals 14 residues.

This chain connects TRBV27 to TRBJ2-2; TRBD2 matches at 8 bases. This CDR3 has 15 amino acids. Germline CDR1 is MNHEY and CDR2 is SMNVEV (reference sequence). With 5 bases clipped from V and 0 bases from J, the junction kept 2 bases outside the gene matches. The CDR3 loop is CASSPGRANTGELFF. CDR3 in DNA: TGTGCCAGCAGTCCCGGGAGGGCGAACACCGGGGAGCTGTTTTTT.

CDR3 coding DNA: TGTGCCTGGAGTATCGGGTCTGGGGCCAACGTCCTGACTTTC. Translation: CAWSIGSGANVLTF. The chain recombines TRBV30 with TRBJ2-6; no definite D call. CDR3 length: 14 residues. CDR1 and CDR2 (germline): GTSNPN, SVGIG (reference sequence). V was trimmed by 2 bases and J by 1 base, leaving 6 bases between them.

Relative to its sample, this clone is medium-sized. Within the sample, other DNA sequences also encode this same CDR3. The chain carries TRBV28 and TRBJ2-7; 7 bases agree with TRBD2. Per germline, CDR1 MDHEN and CDR2 SYDVKM. V dropped 3 bases and J dropped 5; count of bases not matched to a gene: 4. The CDR3 runs 13 residues. The chain's CDR3 is CASSLTGGDEQYF. The CDR3 nucleotides read TGTGCCAGCAGTTTGACGGGAGGAGACGAGCAGTACTTC.

This clone was recorded a few times. This chain uses TRBV5-1 with TRBJ2-3; TRBD1 is a possible D gene (5 bases). The CDR3 has 16 amino acids. Germline-derived CDR1 and CDR2 are SGHRS and YFSETQ. V lost 0 bases, J lost 1 base, and 12 bases lay in between. In DNA, the CDR3 is TGCGCCAGCAGCTTGGACTTAGGCAGGGGCACAGATACGCAGTATTTT. It codes for CASSLDLGRGTDTQYF.

The V call is TRBV6-1, the J call TRBJ2-3; TRBD1 agrees at 10 bases. The germline CDR1 and CDR2 sequences are MNHNS and SASEGT. The junction had 6 bases not matched to a gene; V was cut back by 4 bases and J by 2 bases. This CDR3 comprises 16 residues. The chain's CDR3 is CASSVWTGGYTDTQYF. The CDR3 DNA reads as TGTGCCAGCAGTGTTTGGACAGGGGGATACACAGATACGCAGTATTTT.

This clone was observed a single time. This sample also contains other DNA sequences that code for the same CDR3. This chain uses TRBV7-3 with TRBJ1-1; D is perhaps TRBD1 (5 bases). V lost 5 bases to trimming and J lost 0 bases, with 10 bases between them. The germline gives CDR1 SGHTA, CDR2 FQGTGA. The CDR3 spans 14 residues. In DNA, the CDR3 is TGTGCCAGCAGCCCCACAGGTATGAACACTGAAGCTTTCTTT. Translation gives CASSPTGMNTEAFF.

The V call is TRBV11-2, the J call TRBJ2-7; TRBD2 agrees at 7 bases. The CDR3 runs to 14 residues. The trim removed 5 bases at V and 3 bases at J, leaving 7 bases unmatched. Germline V CDR1 and CDR2: SGHAT, FQNNGV. The CDR3 loop is CASSPRGEIYEQYF. The CDR3 DNA is TGTGCCAGCAGCCCTCGGGGGGAAATCTACGAGCAGTACTTC.

The chain combines TRBV11-2 with TRBJ2-7; D gene unclear. The CDR3 loop spans 14 amino acids. Germline V lookup: CDR1 SGHAT, CDR2 FQNNGV. Trimming pared 1 base from V and 3 bases from J, leaving 10 bases between. For the CDR3, the DNA is TGTGCCAGCAGCTTAGTTCGCCACTACTACGAGCAGTACTTC. Residues: CASSLVRHYYEQYF.

This chain connects TRBV2 to TRBJ1-1, with a possible D match to TRBD1 (5 bases). Germline lookup yields CDR1 SNHLY and CDR2 FYNNEI. Trimming shortened V by 7 bases and J by 7 bases, and 13 bases separated the two germline ends. This CDR3 region has 12 residues. The CDR3 spells CASKQANFEAFF. The CDR3 bases are TGTGCCAGCAAACAGGCAAACTTTGAAGCTTTCTTT.

In its sample, this clone was seen a few times. The chain employs TRBV5-6 and TRBJ1-2; possible D gene TRBD1, 5 bases. Germline V gene lookup returns CDR1 SGHDT and CDR2 YYEEEE. The CDR3 runs to 15 residues. Between the trimmed V and J ends, which lost 4 bases and 6 bases, there was a span of 19 bases. The CDR3 protein is CASSGGDGAYNGYTF. In DNA form, the CDR3 reads TGTGCCAGCAGCGGCGGCGATGGGGCCTACAATGGCTACACCTTC.

The gene calls are TRBV28 and TRBJ2-7; D is unclear. This CDR3 comprises 16 residues. The germline V gene has CDR1 MDHEN and CDR2 SYDVKM. V was cut by 3 bases and J by 0 bases, with 15 bases left in between. The DNA of the CDR3 is TGTGCCAGCAGTTTGGATCCCCGGTACAGCTCCTACGAGCAGTACTTC. Encoded protein: CASSLDPRYSSYEQYF.

The V and J genes are TRBV7-8 and TRBJ2-7; TRBD1 agrees at 7 bases. After removal of 5 bases from V and 3 bases from J, the junction contained 7 bases not matched to a gene. The CDR3 spans 14 residues. The germline gives CDR1 SGHVS, CDR2 FQNEAQ. The CDR3 sequence: CASSLGTALYEQYF. The CDR3 bases are TGTGCCAGCAGCCTGGGGACAGCCCTCTACGAGCAGTACTTC.

The gene calls are TRBV27 and TRBJ2-6, with a possible D match to TRBD1 (6 bases). Trimming shortened V by 8 bases and J by 9 bases, and 23 bases separated the two germline ends. Looked up from germline, CDR1 is MNHEY and CDR2 is SMNVEV (reference sequence). This CDR3 has 16 amino acids. CDR3 bases: TGTGCCAGCGGATCTTTAGGGCTAGGACAGTTCAACGTCCTGACTTTC. It codes for CASGSLGLGQFNVLTF.

V usage is TRBV27 and J usage is TRBJ2-1; TRBD2 aligns across 7 bases. The CDR3 runs to 14 residues. CDR1 and CDR2 (germline): MNHEY, SMNVEV (reference sequence). V dropped 2 bases and J dropped 7; count of bases not matched to a gene: 5. The CDR3 sequence: CASSLNGRRNEQFF. The CDR3 coding sequence is TGTGCCAGCAGTTTAAACGGGAGGCGGAATGAGCAGTTCTTC.

V usage is TRBV7-2 and J usage is TRBJ2-5, with D perhaps matching TRBD1 (6 bases). V dropped 5 bases and J dropped 2 bases, with 15 bases sitting between them. Germline CDR1 and CDR2: SGHTA and FQGNSA. The CDR3 has 15 residues. CDR3 loop: CASSEPQGAQETQYF. The CDR3 coding sequence is TGTGCCAGCAGCGAGCCACAGGGAGCGCAAGAGACCCAGTACTTC.

Only a few counts were recorded for this clone. The chain employs TRBV7-9 and TRBJ2-5; 9 bases fit TRBD1. The CDR3 extends over 15 amino acids. Germline CDR1 reads SEHNR; CDR2 reads FQNEAQ (reference sequence). With 9 bases clipped from V and 3 bases from J, the junction kept 11 bases outside the gene matches. The CDR3 DNA follows: TGTGCCAGAAAATCCGGGACAGGGAGGAAAGAGACCCAGTACTTC. Residues: CARKSGTGRKETQYF.

The J gene is TRBJ1-1, the V gene TRBV19; D perhaps matches TRBD1 (6 bases). Germline CDR1 and CDR2: LNHDA and SQIVND (reference sequence). The CDR3 runs to 15 residues. The V gene lost 6 bases and the J gene lost 0 bases, with 14 bases spanning the gap. The CDR3 DNA sequence: TGTGCCAGTAGCCCTCTGGGGGCTCTGAACACTGAAGCTTTCTTT. This codes for CASSPLGALNTEAFF.

The rearrangement joins TRBV6-5 to TRBJ1-1, with no clear D. The V gene's germline CDR1 is MNHEY and CDR2 SVGAGI. The CDR3 is 14 amino acids. V was pared by 6 bases and J by 5 bases, with 16 bases between. CDR3 nucleotide sequence: TGTGCCAGCAGGAAGGAGACCGGGAAAACTGAAGCTTTCTTT. Amino acids: CASRKETGKTEAFF.

This clone was observed a few times. The V call is TRBV28, the J call TRBJ1-2; D is possibly TRBD1 (5 bases). The CDR3 is 14 amino acids. The V and J ends lost 3 bases and 8 bases respectively, with 16 bases between them. The germline V gene encodes CDR1 MDHEN and CDR2 SYDVKM. CDR3 sequence reads: CASSFLHFREGYTF. CDR3 in DNA: TGTGCCAGCAGTTTCCTACATTTCAGGGAAGGCTACACCTTC.

The table lists this clone with a few counts. The rearrangement links TRBV15 to TRBJ1-5, with TRBD1 matching over 7 bases. CDR3 size: 20 residues. V shed 0 bases, J shed 6 bases, and the junction held 20 bases outside the gene matches. Germline V gives CDR1 LNHNV, CDR2 YYDKDF (reference sequence). The CDR3 protein is CATSRDPPGTETSIGQPQHF. The DNA for the CDR3 is TGTGCCACCAGCAGAGATCCTCCCGGGACAGAAACCTCTATAGGTCAGCCCCAGCATTTT.

The V and J genes are TRBV5-4 and TRBJ2-3; 10 bases line up with TRBD1. Trimming removed 7 bases from V and 0 bases from J; junction bases left unmatched: 14. Germline CDR1 is SGHNT and CDR2 is YYREEE (reference sequence). CDR3 length: 18 residues. The CDR3 reads CASSSSTGGFSSTDTQYF. DNA of the CDR3: TGTGCCAGCTCCTCGTCGACAGGGGGCTTCTCTAGCACAGATACGCAGTATTTT. Using reference TRBV5-4 and TRBJ2-3 for the parts outside the CDR3, the full variable domain is ETGVTQSPTHLIKTRGQQVTLRCSSQSGHNTVSWYQQALGQGPQFIFQYYREEENGRGNFPPRFSGLQFPNYSSELNVNALELDDSALYLCASSSSTGGFSSTDTQYFGPGTRLTVL.

The genes are TRBV10-3 and TRBJ1-5; D unclear. The V gene lost 3 bases and the J gene lost 1 base, with 13 bases spanning the gap. Germline V gene sequence: CDR1 ENHRY, CDR2 SYGVKD. This CDR3 is 16 amino acids long. CDR3 residues: CAISEWGEDSNQPQHF. In DNA, the CDR3 is TGTGCCATCAGTGAATGGGGAGAGGACAGCAATCAGCCCCAGCATTTT.